The rows below give T cell receptor beta chains drawn from one sample of a study of blood T cell repertoires in COVID-19. Clones were read by immunoSEQ multiplex PCR, and TCRdb kept only the in-frame ones, dropping some. The table includes a few hundred thousand clones, 80% detected once. Sequencing was carried out using PBMCs or T cells enriched from blood (not recorded which). The receptors come from a woman in her forties with acute COVID-19. CDR3s include the opening cysteine and the closing phenylalanine or tryptophan. The D gene is left open where the match is weak.

d_call j_call cdr3_length v_call cdr3_aa
. TRBJ1-2 15 TRBV7-3 CASSLTPMTTGGYTF
TRBD2 TRBJ2-3 16 TRBV4-1 CASSQELAGSLNTQYF
TRBD2 TRBJ2-7 17 TRBV30 CAWSKQSPGLAGVEQYF
. TRBJ1-5 18 TRBV10-3 CAISVAPGGLGSNQPQHF
TRBD2 TRBJ2-1 17 TRBV19 CASSTGGGQGTHNEQFF
. TRBJ1-2 13 TRBV28 CASSLADRYGYTF
TRBD2 TRBJ2-5 16 TRBV28 CASSLGLAGPQETQYF
. TRBJ2-5 14 TRBV3-1/TRBV3-2 CASSQQGVSETQYF
. TRBJ1-3 14 TRBV5-1 CASSSGDSGNTIYF
TRBD1 TRBJ2-1 18 TRBV11-2 CASSLGPGSGQGYNEQFF
TRBD1 TRBJ2-3 15 TRBV28 CASSWGTGGTDTQYF
TRBD2 TRBJ2-5 14 TRBV5-1 CASSTGLAGETQYF
TRBD1 TRBJ1-2 16 TRBV4-1 CASSQDRGHSRLGYTF
TRBD2 TRBJ2-1 16 TRBV7-8 CASSPLSGTTVREQFF
TRBD1 TRBJ1-5 17 TRBV4-1 CASSLQRTGDSNQPQHF
. TRBJ2-5 14 TRBV24-1 CATSDPGLQETQYF
. TRBJ1-1 13 TRBV25-1 CASKYGDHTEAFF
. TRBJ1-1 12 TRBV11-2 CASSSQGLGAFF
TRBD1 TRBJ1-6 16 TRBV28 CASSSPGGTGVSPLHF
TRBD1 TRBJ1-2 14 TRBV6-5 CASTPGQINYGYTF
. TRBJ1-1 15 TRBV7-8 CASSLGAGLNTEAFF
. TRBJ2-1 15 TRBV4-3 CASSQISSSYNEQFF
. TRBJ2-3 14 TRBV6-2/TRBV6-3 CASSYEGGRDTQYF
. TRBJ2-2 14 TRBV5-1 CASSLEAATGELFF